By share of the sample, the clone carrying this T cell receptor beta chain is large (0.1 to 1%). Its antigen is unknown. This sample is part of a study of neoadjuvant anti-PD-1 for oral cavity cancer. The overall study: Patients without progression got a fourth dose around day 43. General observations from the study: Treg/Th17 ratio rose with pretreatment blood and fell with post-treatment tumor TCRbeta clonality.

The V gene end was trimmed by 5 bases and the J gene end by 10 bases; junction bases not matched to a gene: 7. There are 13 residues in the CDR3. Germline V gene data show CDR1 as SGHKS and CDR2 as YYEKEE (reference sequence). Most PBMC samples had roughly 0.5 ug input DNA in six replicates. Sequencing used immunoSEQ multiplex PCR; TCRdb keeps in-frame clones, though not all of them. The sample has around 15,000 clones, just over 65% seen once. Blood cells were analyzed directly, without culture or expansion. This rearrangement joins TRBV5-5 to TRBJ2-1, with 9 bases that match TRBD2. Specimen: PBMCs, collected before nivolumab (anti-PD-1) treatment. The origin of this receptor is a person aged 35 to 85 with oral cavity squamous cell carcinoma. The CDR3 nucleotides are TGTGCCAGCAGTTTAGCGGGAGAGGTAGAGCAGTTCTTC. Translated, it gives CASSLAGEVEQFF.